Listed below are T cell receptor beta chains from one sample, sequenced in a study of blood T cell repertoires in COVID-19. Here immunoSEQ multiplex PCR was the method, and the copy in TCRdb shows in-frame clones only, minus some. Here the sample spans about 110,000 clones, roughly 80% being singletons. Sample: peripheral blood. The source is a woman between 65 and 79 years old with acute or convalescent COVID-19. Each CDR3 is given with its conserved first and last residue. Each record gives: J gene, clone size, D gene, V gene, CDR3 DNA, CDR3 protein. A D gene is named only where the DNA matches it firmly. Size is omitted from some rows. Given values are once, few, many or a class for expanded clones.

TRBJ2-1 | NA | TRBD2 | TRBV7-6 | TGTGCCAGCAGCCCCGGGACTAGGGGTCGGAATGAGCAGTTCTTC | CASSPGTRGRNEQFF
TRBJ2-2 | NA | NA | TRBV5-4 | TGTGCCAGCAGCTTGCCCGAGGCGAGCGGGGAGCTGTTTTTT | CASSLPEASGELFF
TRBJ2-1 | NA | NA | TRBV7-9 | TGTGCCAGCAGCCTGGGAGGTACCTACAATGAGCAGTTCTTC | CASSLGGTYNEQFF
TRBJ1-1 | few | NA | TRBV6-1 | TGTGCCAGCAGTGGAACAGGGAGTCGAAGGGGCACTGAAGCTTTCTTT | CASSGTGSRRGTEAFF
TRBJ2-4 | NA | NA | TRBV20-1 | TGCAGTGCTAGTTTGGGGGGGCCGGGAAACATTCAGTACTTC | CSASLGGPGNIQYF
TRBJ1-5 | NA | TRBD1 | TRBV27 | TGTGCCAGCAGGTGGACAGGGGGACCCAATCAGCCCCAGCATTTT | CASRWTGGPNQPQHF
TRBJ1-1 | NA | NA | TRBV10-3 | TGTGCCATCAACCCGGGGAACACTGAAGCTTTCTTT | CAINPGNTEAFF
TRBJ2-7 | few | NA | TRBV7-2 | TGTGCCAGCAGGAATGCGGCGGACAACTACGAGCAGTACTTC | CASRNAADNYEQYF
TRBJ1-2 | NA | NA | TRBV29-1 | TGCAGCGTTGGGGGAGAGAACTATGGCTACACCTTC | CSVGGENYGYTF
TRBJ2-4 | NA | NA | TRBV30 | TGTGCCTGGGGGGTGAGAGGAGCCAAAAACATTCAGTACTTC | CAWGVRGAKNIQYF
TRBJ2-5 | few | NA | TRBV6-5 | TGTGCCAGCAGCTCCTCTTGGACAGAACAAGAGACCCAGTACTTC | CASSSSWTEQETQYF
TRBJ2-3 | NA | TRBD2 | TRBV6-1 | TGTGCCAGCAGTGCCCTGCCCGGGACTAGCGGGACTAGCACAGATACGCAGTATTTT | CASSALPGTSGTSTDTQYF
TRBJ2-5 | NA | NA | TRBV9 | TGTGCCAGCAGCGTAGGCCACGGGGGAAGTGTAGAGACCCAGTACTTC | CASSVGHGGSVETQYF
TRBJ2-3 | NA | TRBD2 | TRBV6-2/TRBV6-3 | TGTGCCAGCAGTTCAGGACTAGCGGGGGCCGTAGATACGCAGTATTTT | CASSSGLAGAVDTQYF
TRBJ1-2 | NA | NA | TRBV5-6 | TGTGCCAGCAGCACGGAACAGGGATCCTCTAACTATGGCTACACCTTC | CASSTEQGSSNYGYTF
TRBJ1-5 | NA | TRBD1 | TRBV19 | TGTGCCAGTAGTATCGCGACAGGGGGCAATCAGCCCCAGCATTTT | CASSIATGGNQPQHF
TRBJ1-5 | NA | TRBD1 | TRBV2 | TGTGCCAGCAGCTCACAGGGGTTTAGCAATCAGCCCCAGCATTTT | CASSSQGFSNQPQHF
TRBJ2-6 | NA | TRBD1 | TRBV30 | TGTGCCTGGAGATTGACAGGGAGTGGGGCCAACGTCCTGACTTTC | CAWRLTGSGANVLTF
TRBJ2-3 | once | TRBD2 | TRBV6-5 | TGTGCCAGCAGTTCTCGGGGGGCAGATACGCAGTATTTT | CASSSRGADTQYF
TRBJ1-2 | NA | NA | TRBV12-3/TRBV12-4 | TGTGCCAGCAGCGGGAGAACGGGGTACGGCTACACCTTC | CASSGRTGYGYTF
TRBJ2-7 | NA | NA | TRBV7-2 | TGTGCCAGCAGGCTTGATTCATCTCACAGGGCGTCCTACGAGCAGTACTTC | CASRLDSSHRASYEQYF
TRBJ1-1 | NA | NA | TRBV7-9 | TGTGCCAGCAGCTCCCTCGGTCGCGAAGCTTTCTTT | CASSSLGREAFF
TRBJ1-4 | NA | TRBD1 | TRBV7-2 | TGTGCCAGCAGCTTCCAGGGGGCCCATAATGAAAAACTGTTTTTT | CASSFQGAHNEKLFF
TRBJ1-3 | NA | TRBD1 | TRBV30 | TGTGCCTGGGGGCCGCAGGGGGCGCAAAACACCATATATTTT | CAWGPQGAQNTIYF
TRBJ1-1 | once | NA | TRBV30 | TGTGCCTGGAGTGTAGGAGGAGGTGGAACTGAAGCTTTCTTT | CAWSVGGGGTEAFF
TRBJ2-2 | NA | TRBD2 | TRBV27 | TGTGCCAGCAGTTTAGGCGGGGGGGCCCGCGCCGGGGAGCTGTTTTTT | CASSLGGGARAGELFF
TRBJ2-2 | NA | TRBD1 | TRBV11-2 | TGTGCCAGCAGCTTAGCCAGACAGGGGACCGGGGAGCTGTTTTTT | CASSLARQGTGELFF
TRBJ2-7 | few | TRBD1 | TRBV12-3/TRBV12-4 | TGTGCCAGCAGTTTGGTGGCAGGGGGCCCTCCTGACTTC | CASSLVAGGPPDF
TRBJ1-2 | few | NA | TRBV7-9 | TGTGCCAGCAGCTTAGGGACAGATCGCTACACCTTC | CASSLGTDRYTF
TRBJ1-1 | NA | NA | TRBV19 | TGTGCCAGTAGTCTGCAGGGAATGAACACTGAAGCTTTCTTT | CASSLQGMNTEAFF
TRBJ2-7 | NA | NA | TRBV2 | TGTGCCAGCAGAGCCCGGAGGGAAAGCTCCTACGAGCAGTACTTC | CASRARRESSYEQYF
TRBJ1-2 | NA | TRBD1 | TRBV6-6 | TGTGCCAGCAGAAGTACAGGGGGCGCCTCTAACTATGGCTACACCTTC | CASRSTGGASNYGYTF
TRBJ1-5 | NA | NA | TRBV9 | TGTGCCAGCAGCGCCGGAGGGTCGAGCAATCAGCCCCAGCATTTT | CASSAGGSSNQPQHF
TRBJ1-3 | few | NA | TRBV4-3 | TGCGCCAGCAGCCCTCTTATTGACACGCGCCTAGGAAACACCATATATTTT | CASSPLIDTRLGNTIYF
TRBJ1-1 | few | NA | TRBV29-1 | TGCAGCGTTAGAGTGTTACAGGGTCCGAACACTGAAGCTTTCTTT | CSVRVLQGPNTEAFF
TRBJ2-7 | many | TRBD1 | TRBV4-1 | TGCGCCAGCAGCCAAGGGGCAGGACAGGGGCTAACTTACGAGCAGTACTTC | CASSQGAGQGLTYEQYF